The entry below describes one T cell receptor beta chain. This specimen comes from a study of blood T cell repertoires in COVID-19. Profiled with immunoSEQ multiplex PCR; TCRdb holds only in-frame clones, not every one. In the table there are about 64,000 clones, roughly 84% of which are singletons. The CDR3 runs to 14 residues. The germline CDR1 and CDR2 sequences are MDHEN and SYDVKM. Trimming removed 6 bases at V and 10 bases at J, with 16 bases between. The receptor was isolated from a woman aged 60-70 years with acute or convalescent COVID-19. The chain couples TRBV28 to TRBJ1-6; a possible D gene is TRBD1 (5 bases). Material: peripheral blood. The CDR3 loop is CASSFTGPRSPLHF. DNA of the CDR3: TGTGCCAGCAGCTTCACAGGTCCCAGGTCACCCCTCCACTTT.